These T cell receptor beta chains were read from a single sample in a study of blood T cell repertoires in COVID-19. TCRdb's table, derived via immunoSEQ multiplex PCR, lists solely in-frame clones and lacks some. The sample carries 90,000 to 120,000 clones, around 83% recorded once. Sequenced sample: peripheral blood. The receptor set was obtained from a woman of 80 years or more with active or convalescent COVID-19. The CDR3 runs from the conserved cysteine through the conserved F or W. Fields, in order: J gene, V gene, D gene, clone size, CDR3 DNA, CDR3 protein. D genes are given only for firm matches. The size entry is marked missing in some rows and otherwise reads once, few, many or a size class.

j_call: TRBJ2-1
v_call: TRBV5-4
d_call: TRBD1
clone_size: .
cdr3_nt: TGTGCCAGCAGCCAGCGGACAGGGCAATACAATGAGCAGTTCTTC
cdr3_aa: CASSQRTGQYNEQFF

j_call: TRBJ2-2
v_call: TRBV10-3
d_call: TRBD2
clone_size: once
cdr3_nt: TGTGCCATCAGTGAGGGTGCGGGAGGTACCGGGGAGCTGTTTTTT
cdr3_aa: CAISEGAGGTGELFF

j_call: TRBJ2-2
v_call: TRBV18
d_call: .
clone_size: .
cdr3_nt: TGTGCCAGCTCACCTGGGGCCACGAACACCGGGGAGCTGTTTTTT
cdr3_aa: CASSPGATNTGELFF

j_call: TRBJ1-6
v_call: TRBV6-5
d_call: .
clone_size: .
cdr3_nt: TGTGCCAGTCGCCGGGACAAAGATAATTCACCCCTCCACTTT
cdr3_aa: CASRRDKDNSPLHF

j_call: TRBJ2-5
v_call: TRBV9
d_call: TRBD1
clone_size: .
cdr3_nt: TGTGCCAGCAGCCCACGACAGGGTTTTCAGACCCAGTACTTC
cdr3_aa: CASSPRQGFQTQYF

j_call: TRBJ1-1
v_call: TRBV18
d_call: .
clone_size: .
cdr3_nt: TGTGCCAGCTCACCACCAGGGGTGAACACTGAAGCTTTCTTT
cdr3_aa: CASSPPGVNTEAFF

j_call: TRBJ2-2
v_call: TRBV6-2/TRBV6-3
d_call: TRBD1
clone_size: .
cdr3_nt: TGTGCCAGCAGTAACAGGGGGGACACCGGGGAGCTGTTTTTT
cdr3_aa: CASSNRGDTGELFF

j_call: TRBJ1-6
v_call: TRBV5-1
d_call: TRBD1
clone_size: .
cdr3_nt: TGCGCCAGCAGCGCCGGGGACAGCGAGAATTCACCCCTCCACTTT
cdr3_aa: CASSAGDSENSPLHF

j_call: TRBJ1-1
v_call: TRBV28
d_call: .
clone_size: .
cdr3_nt: TGTGCCAGCAGTTACATCGACAGGACGAACACTGAAGCTTTCTTT
cdr3_aa: CASSYIDRTNTEAFF

j_call: TRBJ1-5
v_call: TRBV7-2
d_call: TRBD1
clone_size: .
cdr3_nt: TGTGCCAGCAGCTCGGACAGGGGTGGGCAGCCCCAGCATTTT
cdr3_aa: CASSSDRGGQPQHF

j_call: TRBJ2-3
v_call: TRBV18
d_call: .
clone_size: .
cdr3_nt: TGTGCCAGCTCACCACCGGATGGGAGGGATACGCAGTATTTT
cdr3_aa: CASSPPDGRDTQYF

j_call: TRBJ1-1
v_call: TRBV6-4
d_call: TRBD1
clone_size: few
cdr3_nt: TGTGCCAGCAGTTCGAACAGGGGTGAAGCTTTCTTT
cdr3_aa: CASSSNRGEAFF

j_call: TRBJ2-3
v_call: TRBV3-1/TRBV3-2
d_call: TRBD2
clone_size: .
cdr3_nt: TGTGCCAGCAGCCAAGTGCAGCGGGGGGGCGCGGATTTT
cdr3_aa: CASSQVQRGGADF

j_call: TRBJ2-2
v_call: TRBV4-3
d_call: .
clone_size: .
cdr3_nt: TGCGCCAGCAGCCAAGAGGAGCAGGGGTCCGGGGAGCTGTTTTTT
cdr3_aa: CASSQEEQGSGELFF

j_call: TRBJ2-7
v_call: TRBV28
d_call: .
clone_size: .
cdr3_nt: TGTGCCAGCAGCCCCAGGGGTGGAACCTACGAGCAGTACTTC
cdr3_aa: CASSPRGGTYEQYF

j_call: TRBJ1-1
v_call: TRBV5-1
d_call: .
clone_size: .
cdr3_nt: TGCGCCAGCAGCTTGGCCCCCGGGACAGAAGCTTTCTTT
cdr3_aa: CASSLAPGTEAFF

j_call: TRBJ2-1
v_call: TRBV24-1
d_call: .
clone_size: .
cdr3_nt: TGTGCCACCAGCGATTACGGGCGGGTGCAGTTCTTC
cdr3_aa: CATSDYGRVQFF

j_call: TRBJ2-1
v_call: TRBV19
d_call: .
clone_size: many
cdr3_nt: TGTGCCAGTAGTCCCTATTCGACTAAGGAGCAGTTCTTC
cdr3_aa: CASSPYSTKEQFF

j_call: TRBJ1-5
v_call: TRBV11-2
d_call: .
clone_size: .
cdr3_nt: TGTGCCAGCACCCTTGTTCGACAGACAAATCAGCCCCAGCATTTT
cdr3_aa: CASTLVRQTNQPQHF

j_call: TRBJ1-6
v_call: TRBV5-6
d_call: .
clone_size: .
cdr3_nt: TGTGCCAGCAGCGGAGGGACCCGATATAATTCACCCCTCCACTTT
cdr3_aa: CASSGGTRYNSPLHF

j_call: TRBJ1-2
v_call: TRBV29-1
d_call: TRBD1
clone_size: .
cdr3_nt: TGCAGCGTTGAGCGCCGGACAGGGGTCGAAGGCTACACCTTC
cdr3_aa: CSVERRTGVEGYTF

j_call: TRBJ1-4
v_call: TRBV3-1/TRBV3-2
d_call: .
clone_size: .
cdr3_nt: TGTGCCAGCAGCCCCGGTGTGACAACTAATGAAAAACTGTTTTTT
cdr3_aa: CASSPGVTTNEKLFF

j_call: TRBJ2-2
v_call: TRBV10-2
d_call: .
clone_size: .
cdr3_nt: TGCGCCAGCAGTGAGTGGGAGTCGAACACCGGGGAGCTGTTTTTT
cdr3_aa: CASSEWESNTGELFF

j_call: TRBJ1-2
v_call: TRBV19
d_call: TRBD1
clone_size: .
cdr3_nt: TGTGCCAGTAGTATCAGCCGGGACAGTACCCACTATGGCTACACCTTC
cdr3_aa: CASSISRDSTHYGYTF

j_call: TRBJ1-3
v_call: TRBV9
d_call: .
clone_size: .
cdr3_nt: TGTGCCAGCAGCGAACATTCCTCTGGAAACACCATATATTTT
cdr3_aa: CASSEHSSGNTIYF

j_call: TRBJ1-6
v_call: TRBV11-2
d_call: TRBD1
clone_size: many
cdr3_nt: TGTGCCAGCAGCTTAGAGACAGGGGGCTTCAATTCACCCCTCCACTTT
cdr3_aa: CASSLETGGFNSPLHF

j_call: TRBJ1-6
v_call: TRBV7-2
d_call: .
clone_size: .
cdr3_nt: TGTGCCAGCAGCTTACGGGAGTCACGGTCACCCCTCCACTTT
cdr3_aa: CASSLRESRSPLHF

j_call: TRBJ2-4
v_call: TRBV6-5
d_call: .
clone_size: .
cdr3_nt: TGTGCCAGCAGCCGGGGGGCAGTTTCCAAAAACATTCAGTACTTC
cdr3_aa: CASSRGAVSKNIQYF

j_call: TRBJ2-2
v_call: TRBV18
d_call: TRBD1
clone_size: .
cdr3_nt: TGTGCCAGCTCATACCGACAGGGAAACACCGGGGAGCTGTTTTTT
cdr3_aa: CASSYRQGNTGELFF

j_call: TRBJ1-2
v_call: TRBV3-1/TRBV3-2
d_call: TRBD1
clone_size: .
cdr3_nt: TGTGCCAGCACAGGGGGCTATGGCTACACCTTC
cdr3_aa: CASTGGYGYTF

j_call: TRBJ2-6
v_call: TRBV28
d_call: .
clone_size: .
cdr3_nt: TGTGCCACCTCGGACAGAAGCCCCTCTGGGGCCAACGTCCTGACTTTC
cdr3_aa: CATSDRSPSGANVLTF

j_call: TRBJ1-2
v_call: TRBV4-2
d_call: .
clone_size: .
cdr3_nt: TGTGCCAGCAGCCAAGCGATTGAGGCATATGGCTACACCTTC
cdr3_aa: CASSQAIEAYGYTF

j_call: TRBJ2-3
v_call: TRBV28
d_call: TRBD1
clone_size: .
cdr3_nt: TGTGCCAGCAGTTTAAACCCGAGACAGGGCAACACAGATACGCAGTATTTT
cdr3_aa: CASSLNPRQGNTDTQYF

j_call: TRBJ1-1
v_call: TRBV4-3
d_call: .
clone_size: .
cdr3_nt: TGCGCCAGCAGCCAAGTTAAGAGGGGGATAACTGAAGCTTTCTTT
cdr3_aa: CASSQVKRGITEAFF

j_call: TRBJ1-2
v_call: TRBV19
d_call: TRBD1
clone_size: .
cdr3_nt: TGTGCCAGTAGGACAGGGGGACGGTTAGCTGGCTACACCTTC
cdr3_aa: CASRTGGRLAGYTF

j_call: TRBJ1-2
v_call: TRBV6-6
d_call: .
clone_size: .
cdr3_nt: TGTGCCAGCAGTTCACAGGGTGACTATGGCTACACCTTC
cdr3_aa: CASSSQGDYGYTF

j_call: TRBJ1-2
v_call: TRBV27
d_call: .
clone_size: .
cdr3_nt: TGTGCCAGCAGACCCCTCGGGGGAACCTATGGCTACACCTTC
cdr3_aa: CASRPLGGTYGYTF

j_call: TRBJ2-5
v_call: TRBV28
d_call: .
clone_size: .
cdr3_nt: TGTGCCATTACGGGGTATTCGGAGACCCAGTACTTC
cdr3_aa: CAITGYSETQYF

j_call: TRBJ2-5
v_call: TRBV1
d_call: .
clone_size: .
cdr3_nt: TGCACCAGCCCGTGGACTGACCATCATCAAGAGACCCAGTACTTC
cdr3_aa: CTSPWTDHHQETQYF

j_call: TRBJ1-2
v_call: TRBV18
d_call: .
clone_size: .
cdr3_nt: TGTGCCAGCTCACCACCGGGCGGGGGCGGAGGCTACACCTTC
cdr3_aa: CASSPPGGGGGYTF

j_call: TRBJ2-1
v_call: TRBV7-3
d_call: TRBD1
clone_size: .
cdr3_nt: TGTGCCAGCAGTCCCTCCGGGACAGGGAGGGATGAGCAGTTCTTC
cdr3_aa: CASSPSGTGRDEQFF

j_call: TRBJ2-1
v_call: TRBV6-4
d_call: .
clone_size: .
cdr3_nt: TGTGCCAGCAGTGACTCAGGGGGGGGGCCCAGGAATGAGCAGTTCTTC
cdr3_aa: CASSDSGGGPRNEQFF

j_call: TRBJ1-5
v_call: TRBV6-5
d_call: TRBD1
clone_size: .
cdr3_nt: TGTGCCAGCAGTTACTCCGGACAGGGCTCCCAGCCCCAGCATTTT
cdr3_aa: CASSYSGQGSQPQHF

j_call: TRBJ2-2
v_call: TRBV11-2
d_call: .
clone_size: .
cdr3_nt: TGTGCCAGCAGCCCAGAGACGGGGACCGGGGAGCTGTTTTTT
cdr3_aa: CASSPETGTGELFF

j_call: TRBJ2-2
v_call: TRBV10-3
d_call: .
clone_size: once
cdr3_nt: TGTGCCACCCGAAGCCCCGGGGGAGACACCGGGGAGCTGTTTTTT
cdr3_aa: CATRSPGGDTGELFF

j_call: TRBJ1-1
v_call: TRBV19
d_call: TRBD1
clone_size: .
cdr3_nt: TGTGCCAGTAGTCCGAGGATCTTGACAGGGGCGAACACTGAAGCTTTCTTT
cdr3_aa: CASSPRILTGANTEAFF

j_call: TRBJ1-1
v_call: TRBV5-1
d_call: .
clone_size: .
cdr3_nt: TGCGCCAGCAGCCCGTGGGTCGGGACACCGAACACTGAAGCTTTCTTT
cdr3_aa: CASSPWVGTPNTEAFF

j_call: TRBJ2-3
v_call: TRBV12-3/TRBV12-4
d_call: .
clone_size: once
cdr3_nt: TGTGCCAGCAGTTTATCTGGAGGGGCCGCGAAGTATTTT
cdr3_aa: CASSLSGGAAKYF

j_call: TRBJ2-1
v_call: TRBV28
d_call: TRBD2
clone_size: .
cdr3_nt: TGTGCCAGCAGCTACCGGGACTACTTCTACAATGAGCAGTTCTTC
cdr3_aa: CASSYRDYFYNEQFF

j_call: TRBJ2-7
v_call: TRBV29-1
d_call: .
clone_size: few
cdr3_nt: TGCAGCGCCCGAATTACAGGGCCCTACGAGCAGTACTTC
cdr3_aa: CSARITGPYEQYF

j_call: TRBJ1-1
v_call: TRBV5-1
d_call: .
clone_size: .
cdr3_nt: TGCGCCAGCAGCTTGACCGGGGGGAACACTGAAGCTTTCTTT
cdr3_aa: CASSLTGGNTEAFF

j_call: TRBJ1-5
v_call: TRBV28
d_call: .
clone_size: .
cdr3_nt: TGTGCCAGCAGTTTGGGGGCGGGGGGTCAGCCCCAGCATTTT
cdr3_aa: CASSLGAGGQPQHF

j_call: TRBJ1-2
v_call: TRBV6-5
d_call: TRBD1
clone_size: .
cdr3_nt: TGTGCCAGCAGTCTACAGGGGACCCTCTATGGCTACACCTTC
cdr3_aa: CASSLQGTLYGYTF

j_call: TRBJ1-5
v_call: TRBV9
d_call: .
clone_size: .
cdr3_nt: TGTGCCAGCAGCGTAGTCCCGGGATTCAATCAGCCCCAGCATTTT
cdr3_aa: CASSVVPGFNQPQHF

j_call: TRBJ2-1
v_call: TRBV9
d_call: TRBD2
clone_size: .
cdr3_nt: TGTGCCAGCAGCGTATCGGGGAGCGGGGGGGAATTAGAGCAGTTCTTC
cdr3_aa: CASSVSGSGGELEQFF